This T cell receptor (beta chain) was found in a study of cytomegalovirus exposure and HLA in healthy donors. Study-wide results and limits: The classifier, whose performance was assessed in both the original and validation cohorts, reportedly diagnosed cytomegalovirus status with high specificity and sensitivity. In the analysis, some V segments, TRBV6-2 and TRBV6-3 included, were excluded as indistinguishable.

With regard to this clone: Its antigen is unidentified.

Germline values: CDR1 SGHDN, CDR2 FVKESK. This CDR3 spans 15 amino acids. V dropped 1 base and J dropped 0 bases, with 6 bases sitting between them. A multiplex PCR was run with 60 Vbeta primers and 13 Jbeta primers. TCRdb's table, derived via immunoSEQ multiplex PCR, lists solely in-frame clones and lacks some. The sample lists roughly 150,000 clones; 82% were seen once. This rearrangement joins TRBV14 to TRBJ1-4, with D unresolved. The sequenced sample was PBMCs. The receptor comes from a girl between 5 and 17 years old in good health and CMV-seropositive. CDR3: CASSQVTPTNEKLFF. CDR3 nucleotide sequence: TGTGCCAGCAGCCAAGTTACTCCAACTAATGAAAAACTGTTTTTT.